The clone carrying this T cell receptor (beta chain) was picked up a small number of times. As yet, its antigen is unknown. The V end was cut by 4 bases, the J end by 2 bases, with 9 bases between. CDR1 and CDR2 from the germline V gene are LGHDT and YNNKEL (reference sequence). The CDR3 length is 14 residues. The data derive from a study of response to subunit inactivated influenza vaccine. TCRdb reprocessed the RT-PCR reads via MiXCR and lists one record per CDR3 protein. Here the sample spans 490,000 or so distinct CDR3 sequences, less than 8% being singletons. Findings of the study overall: The study's authors posited that every seasonal influenza vaccination enlists few new T cells.

The J gene is TRBJ1-3, the V gene TRBV3-1; D uncertain. Source: PBMCs from blood, taken about 23 months after vaccination. The TCR was taken from a man in his fifties or sixties who received an inactivated influenza vaccine. Written as DNA, the CDR3 is TGTGCCAGCAGCCCCCTCCTCGCTGGAAACACCATATATTTT. Its protein is CASSPLLAGNTIYF.